This TCR beta chain was retrieved from a study of T cells in Graves' hyperthyroidism and ophthalmopathy (dated by TCRdb to the late 2010s). Regarding the study in general: Peripheral blood was sampled at the time of initial diagnosis, prior to any treatment. To identify TCR V-J signatures that set the groups apart, the researchers used a discovery cohort of 90 to 100 patients, made up of approximately 43 with Graves' ophthalmopathy and some 55 with stable Graves' hyperthyroidism. Prospective prediction of ophthalmopathy was tested in an independent validation cohort consisting of 18 hyperthyroidism patients and more than 15 patients who later progressed to ophthalmopathy. The roughly 99 discovery patients were divided at random into training and test sets in a 7:3 ratio. Thyroid tissue and blood T-cell repertoires from six Graves' hyperthyroidism patients were also compared in the study. After sampling, hyperthyroidism patients received methimazole starting at 30 mg daily, and ophthalmopathy patients received high-dose intravenous methylprednisolone. The paper describes TCR Vbeta CDR3 sequencing of some 130 peripheral blood samples, made up of 43 ophthalmopathy patients, roughly 72 hyperthyroidism patients and approximately 17 progressor patients. Study-level results and caveats: In validation, the model predicted progression to ophthalmopathy a median of roughly 6.1 months before onset, with about 71% sensitivity and roughly 79% specificity. A 13 V-J signature model separated ophthalmopathy from stable hyperthyroidism, with around 91% sensitivity and 81.08% specificity in cross-validation and 80%/75% in testing. Most expanded thyroid clonotypes (frequency above 0.001) were also detected in blood, suggesting blood repertoires may reflect thyroid immune responses. Sample size was not statistically predetermined, and investigators were not blinded to group allocation.

The TCR beta CDR3 regions were amplified from RNA transcripts. A first-round RT-PCR of the TCR CDR3 used the HTBI primer set with the Qiagen OneStep RT-PCR kit. Libraries were constructed in a second round of multiplex PCR, after which size selection and purification were performed. The libraries were sequenced on an Illumina HiSeq2000 using paired-end 100 bp reads. From the authors' description of their analysis: Raw data were processed with SOAPnuke, discarding reads with adapters, uncalled bases, mean Phred below 15, or no exact constant-primer or identifier match. High-quality paired reads were merged with COPE v1.2.5, and unique nucleotide sequences were defined as clonotypes. MiTCR v1.1 was used to align clonotypes to the IMGT TRBV, TRBD and TRBJ reference segments. Analysis was restricted to V-J combinations with a frequency above 0.0001, which covered roughly 99% of repertoires. The TCS score was defined as F50 (clonal expansion) divided by E x V (chaos), with BLOSUM62-based TCRdist calculated between CDR3 peptides within each V-J. Welch's t-statistics and random forest reduced roughly 530 V-J features to about 12, which were used in a naive Bayes classifier (R e1071). TCRdb took the public reads, trimmed them with fastp at Q25, ran MiXCR for clone calling and kept in-frame beta chains. Rows matching on CDR3 protein sequence are summarized as one entry with the most common DNA and genes. TCRdb, not the original authors, processed these V and J calls. For this sample the table gives 500,000 to 600,000 distinct CDR3 sequences, of which around 17% were detected only once. 15% to 20% of the sample is in the top ten clones.

CDR1 and CDR2 (SGHNT, YYREEE) derive from the germline V gene (reference sequence). V gives up 1 base and J gives up 8 bases, and the segment between their germline ends measures 16 bases. From the cysteine up to the phenylalanine, the CDR3 has a length of 15 residues. Solely the CDR3 DNA is kept, with 45 bases framed from the first base. Graves' hyperthyroidism was defined as stable when no progression to ophthalmopathy occurred over 18 months of follow-up. The hyperthyroidism patients were between 18 and 65 years old and newly diagnosed, with a disease duration of less than 2 months. The study excluded patients with uncontrolled infections, other autoimmune diseases, pregnancy or lactation. Diagnoses were established on the basis of clinical symptoms, serum thyroxine and TRAb, thyroid ultrasound, and orbital computed tomography. PBMCs were separated from approximately 9.9 ml of fresh peripheral blood using Ficoll-Paque density gradient centrifugation. Total RNA was extracted using Trizol reagent, and RNA quality was assessed on an Agilent 2100 Bioanalyzer.

Concerning this clonotype itself: Its antigen is still unknown. No base qualities exist here, and no much larger clone lies one base off it.

Recombination linked TRBV5-4 to TRBJ2-4, with the D segment possibly TRBD1 or TRBD2, each aligning over 5 bases. The receptor's source is a young woman with Graves' hyperthyroidism. The sample comprised blood. Read as DNA, the sequence is TGTGCCAGCAGCTTGTTCTCTCACCGAGGGGACATTCAGTACTTC. Translated, it gives CASSLFSHRGDIQYF. The entire variable domain, with the stretches around the CDR3 drawn from the reference TRBV5-4 and TRBJ2-4 proteins, is ETGVTQSPTHLIKTRGQQVTLRCSSQSGHNTVSWYQQALGQGPQFIFQYYREEENGRGNFPPRFSGLQFPNYSSELNVNALELDDSALYLCASSLFSHRGDIQYFGAGTRLSVL.